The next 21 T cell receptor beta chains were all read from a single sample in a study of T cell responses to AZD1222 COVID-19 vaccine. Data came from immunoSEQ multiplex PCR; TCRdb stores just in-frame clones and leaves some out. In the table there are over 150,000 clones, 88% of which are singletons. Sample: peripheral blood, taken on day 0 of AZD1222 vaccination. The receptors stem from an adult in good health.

The CDR3 here is CASTVDSISGNTIYF. CDR3 DNA: TGTGCCAGCACCGTAGACAGCATCTCTGGAAACACCATATATTTT. The J gene is TRBJ1-3, the V gene TRBV6-6; perhaps TRBD1 as D (5 bases). The CDR3 consists of 15 residues. Trimming left V 7 bases short and J 0 bases short, with 13 bases between. Per germline, CDR1 MNHNY and CDR2 SVGAGI (reference sequence).

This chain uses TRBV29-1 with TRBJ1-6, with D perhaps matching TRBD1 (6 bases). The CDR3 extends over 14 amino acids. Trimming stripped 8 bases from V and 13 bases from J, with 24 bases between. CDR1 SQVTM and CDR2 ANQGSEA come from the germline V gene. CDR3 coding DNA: TGCAGCAAGGCCCATCCAGGACAGCCTGTCCCCCTCCACTTT. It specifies CSKAHPGQPVPLHF.

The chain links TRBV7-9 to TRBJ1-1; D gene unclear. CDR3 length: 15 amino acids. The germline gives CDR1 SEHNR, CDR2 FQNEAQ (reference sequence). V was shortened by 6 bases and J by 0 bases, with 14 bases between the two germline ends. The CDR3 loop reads CASRSDAGMNTEAFF. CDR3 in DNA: TGTGCCAGCAGGTCAGACGCGGGCATGAACACTGAAGCTTTCTTT.

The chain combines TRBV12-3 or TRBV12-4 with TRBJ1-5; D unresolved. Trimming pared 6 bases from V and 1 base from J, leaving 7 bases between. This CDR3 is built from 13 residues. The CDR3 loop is CASSDTSNQPQHF. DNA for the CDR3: TGTGCCAGCAGCGACACCAGCAATCAGCCCCAGCATTTT.

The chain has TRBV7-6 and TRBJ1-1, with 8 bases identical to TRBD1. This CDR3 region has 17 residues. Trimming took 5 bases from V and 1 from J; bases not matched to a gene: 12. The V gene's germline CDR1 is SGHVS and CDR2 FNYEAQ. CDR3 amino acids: CASSLEARTGPNTEAFF. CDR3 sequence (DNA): TGTGCCAGCAGCCTAGAAGCCCGGACAGGGCCGAACACTGAAGCTTTCTTT. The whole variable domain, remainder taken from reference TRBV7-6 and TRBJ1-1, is GAGVSQSPRYKVTKRGQDVALRCDPISGHVSLYWYRQALGQGPEFLTYFNYEAQQDKSGLPNDRFSAERPEGSISTLTIQRTEQRDSAMYRCASSLEARTGPNTEAFFGQGTRLTVV.

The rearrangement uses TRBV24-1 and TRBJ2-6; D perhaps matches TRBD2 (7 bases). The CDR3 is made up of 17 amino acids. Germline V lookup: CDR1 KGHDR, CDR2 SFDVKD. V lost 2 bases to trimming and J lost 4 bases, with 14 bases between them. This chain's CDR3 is CATSDWGGAEGANVLTF. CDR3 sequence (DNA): TGTGCCACCAGTGATTGGGGGGGCGCGGAAGGGGCCAACGTCCTGACTTTC.

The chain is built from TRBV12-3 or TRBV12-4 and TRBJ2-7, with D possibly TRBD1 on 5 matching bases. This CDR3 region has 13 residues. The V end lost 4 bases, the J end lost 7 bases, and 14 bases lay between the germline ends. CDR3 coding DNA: TGTGCCAGCAGTTCCCGCAGGGCAGGGGAGCAGTACTTC. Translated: CASSSRRAGEQYF.

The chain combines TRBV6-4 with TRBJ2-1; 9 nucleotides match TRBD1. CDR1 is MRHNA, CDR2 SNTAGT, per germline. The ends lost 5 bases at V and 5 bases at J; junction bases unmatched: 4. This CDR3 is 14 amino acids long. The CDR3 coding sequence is TGTGCCAGCAGTCGGACAGGGGTGAACAATGAGCAGTTCTTC. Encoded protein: CASSRTGVNNEQFF.

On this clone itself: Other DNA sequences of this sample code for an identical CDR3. The chain's CDR3 is CASSPPGSNYGYTF. The CDR3 DNA sequence: TGTGCCAGCTCACCACCGGGGAGCAACTATGGCTACACCTTC. This chain joins TRBV18 and TRBJ1-2, with D hard to call. This CDR3 spans 14 amino acids. Trimming took 0 bases from V and 2 from J, leaving 7 bases between them. Germline CDR1 is KGHSH and CDR2 is LQKENI. The whole variable domain, remainder taken from reference TRBV18 and TRBJ1-2, is NAGVMQNPRHLVRRRGQEARLRCSPMKGHSHVYWYRQLPEEGLKFMVYLQKENIIDESGMPKERFSAEFPKEGPSILRIQQVVRGDSAAYFCASSPPGSNYGYTFGSGTRLTVV.

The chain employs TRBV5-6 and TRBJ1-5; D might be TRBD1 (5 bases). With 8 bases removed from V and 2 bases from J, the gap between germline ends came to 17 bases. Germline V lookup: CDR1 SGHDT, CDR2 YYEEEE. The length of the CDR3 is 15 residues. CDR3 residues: CASPSGPGGNQPQHF. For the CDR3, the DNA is TGTGCCAGTCCTTCAGGGCCCGGGGGCAATCAGCCCCAGCATTTT.

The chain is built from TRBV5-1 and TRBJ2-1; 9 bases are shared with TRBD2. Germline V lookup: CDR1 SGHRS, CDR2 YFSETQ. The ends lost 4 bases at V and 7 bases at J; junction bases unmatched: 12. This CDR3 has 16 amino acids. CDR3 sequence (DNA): TGCGCCAGCAGCCCCCAAGTAGGCGGGGGGGGAAATGAGCAGTTCTTC. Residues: CASSPQVGGGGNEQFF.

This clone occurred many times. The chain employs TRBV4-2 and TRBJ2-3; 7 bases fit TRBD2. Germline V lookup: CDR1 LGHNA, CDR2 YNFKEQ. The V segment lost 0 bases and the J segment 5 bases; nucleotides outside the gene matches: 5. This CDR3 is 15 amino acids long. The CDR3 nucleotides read TGTGCCAGCAGCCAAGACGCGGGAGAGGTAGATACGCAGTATTTT. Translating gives CASSQDAGEVDTQYF.

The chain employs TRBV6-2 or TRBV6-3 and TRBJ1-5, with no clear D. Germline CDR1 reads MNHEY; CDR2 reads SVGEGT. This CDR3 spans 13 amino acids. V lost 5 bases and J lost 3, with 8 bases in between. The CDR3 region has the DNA TGTGCCAGCAGTGTAAAACCCAATCAGCCCCAGCATTTT. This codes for CASSVKPNQPQHF.

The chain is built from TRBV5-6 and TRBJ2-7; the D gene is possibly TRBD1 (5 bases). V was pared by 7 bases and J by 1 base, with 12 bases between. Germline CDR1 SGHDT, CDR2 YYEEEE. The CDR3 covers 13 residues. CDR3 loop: CASYSYRSYEQYF. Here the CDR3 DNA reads TGTGCCAGCTATTCCTACAGGTCCTACGAGCAGTACTTC.

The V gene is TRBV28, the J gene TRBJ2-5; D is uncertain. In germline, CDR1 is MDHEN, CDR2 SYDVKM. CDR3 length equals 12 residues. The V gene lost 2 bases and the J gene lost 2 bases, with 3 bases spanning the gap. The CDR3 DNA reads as TGTGCCAGCAGTTTACAGCAAGAGACCCAGTACTTC. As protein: CASSLQQETQYF.

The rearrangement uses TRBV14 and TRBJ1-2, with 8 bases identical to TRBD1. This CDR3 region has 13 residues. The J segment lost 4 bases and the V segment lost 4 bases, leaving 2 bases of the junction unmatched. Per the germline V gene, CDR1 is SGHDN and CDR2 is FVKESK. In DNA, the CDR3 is TGTGCCAGCAGCCGCGACAGGGGCTATGGCTACACCTTC. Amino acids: CASSRDRGYGYTF.

Here the CDR3 DNA reads TGCGCCAGCAGCTGGGGACAGGGCACCGAGCAGTACTTC. Protein sequence: CASSWGQGTEQYF. V gene TRBV5-1 combines with J gene TRBJ2-7; the match to TRBD1 covers 9 bases. The J segment lost 6 bases and the V segment lost 3 bases, leaving 4 bases of the junction unmatched. CDR3 length equals 13 residues. Germline V gene data show CDR1 as SGHRS and CDR2 as YFSETQ.

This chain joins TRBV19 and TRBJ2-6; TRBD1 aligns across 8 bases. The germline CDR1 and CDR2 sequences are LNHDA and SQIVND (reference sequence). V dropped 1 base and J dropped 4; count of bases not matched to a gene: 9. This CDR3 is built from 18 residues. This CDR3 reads CASSIVWQGAAGANVLTF. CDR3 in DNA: TGTGCCAGTAGTATAGTCTGGCAGGGGGCGGCAGGGGCCAACGTCCTGACTTTC.

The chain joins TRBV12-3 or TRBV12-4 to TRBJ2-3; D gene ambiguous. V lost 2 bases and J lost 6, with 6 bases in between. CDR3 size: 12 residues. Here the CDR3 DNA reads TGTGCCAGCAGTTTATTAGGGGATACGCAGTATTTT. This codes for CASSLLGDTQYF.

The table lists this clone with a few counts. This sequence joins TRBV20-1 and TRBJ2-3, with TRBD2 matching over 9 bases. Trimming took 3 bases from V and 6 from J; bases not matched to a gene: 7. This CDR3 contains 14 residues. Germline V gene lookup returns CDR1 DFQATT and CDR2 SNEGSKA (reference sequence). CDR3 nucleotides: TGCAGTGCTAGTCCTAGCGGGGCCGCGGATACGCAGTATTTT. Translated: CSASPSGAADTQYF.

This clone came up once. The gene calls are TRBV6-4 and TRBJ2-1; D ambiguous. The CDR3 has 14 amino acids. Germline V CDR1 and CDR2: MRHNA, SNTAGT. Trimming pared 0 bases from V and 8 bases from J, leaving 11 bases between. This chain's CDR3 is CASSDSIRAHEQFF. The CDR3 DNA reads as TGTGCCAGCAGTGACTCGATTAGAGCCCATGAGCAGTTCTTC.